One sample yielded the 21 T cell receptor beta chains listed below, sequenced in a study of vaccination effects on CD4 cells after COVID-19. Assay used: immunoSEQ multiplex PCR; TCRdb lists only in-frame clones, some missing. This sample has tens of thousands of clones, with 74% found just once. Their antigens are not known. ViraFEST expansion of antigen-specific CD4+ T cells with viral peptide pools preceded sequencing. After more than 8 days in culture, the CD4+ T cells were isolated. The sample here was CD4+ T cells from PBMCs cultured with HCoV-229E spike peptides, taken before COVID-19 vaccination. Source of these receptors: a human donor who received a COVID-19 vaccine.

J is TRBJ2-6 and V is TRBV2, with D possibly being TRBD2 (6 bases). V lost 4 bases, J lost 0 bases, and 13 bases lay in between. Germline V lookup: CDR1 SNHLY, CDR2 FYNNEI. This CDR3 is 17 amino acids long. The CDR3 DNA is TGTGCCAGCAGTGCTCGGGACTCGATCTCTGGGGCCAACGTCCTGACTTTC. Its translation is CASSARDSISGANVLTF.

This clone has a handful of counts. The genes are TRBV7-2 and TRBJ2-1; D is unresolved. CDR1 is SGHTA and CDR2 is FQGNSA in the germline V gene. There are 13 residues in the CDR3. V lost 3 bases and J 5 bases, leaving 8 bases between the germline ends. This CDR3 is CASSLAVNNEQFF. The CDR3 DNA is TGTGCCAGCAGCTTGGCTGTTAACAATGAGCAGTTCTTC.

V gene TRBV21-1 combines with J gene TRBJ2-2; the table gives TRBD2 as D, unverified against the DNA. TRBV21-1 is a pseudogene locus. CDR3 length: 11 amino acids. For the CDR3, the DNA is TGTGCCAGCAGCAAAGAGCGGGACGGCCCTTTT. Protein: CASSKERDGPF.

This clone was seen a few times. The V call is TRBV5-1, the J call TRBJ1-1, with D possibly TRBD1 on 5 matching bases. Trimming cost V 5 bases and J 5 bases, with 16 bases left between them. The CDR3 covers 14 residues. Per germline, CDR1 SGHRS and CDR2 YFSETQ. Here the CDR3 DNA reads TGCGCCAGCAGGACGACAGTTGGAGGGACTGAAGCTTTCTTT. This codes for CASRTTVGGTEAFF.

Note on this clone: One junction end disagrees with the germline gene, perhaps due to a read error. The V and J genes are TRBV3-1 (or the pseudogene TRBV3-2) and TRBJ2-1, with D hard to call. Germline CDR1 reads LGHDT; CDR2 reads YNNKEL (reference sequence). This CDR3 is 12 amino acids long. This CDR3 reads CASSQSISRRIF. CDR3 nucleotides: TGTGCCAGCAGCCAATCGATAAGCCGCAGGATCTTC.

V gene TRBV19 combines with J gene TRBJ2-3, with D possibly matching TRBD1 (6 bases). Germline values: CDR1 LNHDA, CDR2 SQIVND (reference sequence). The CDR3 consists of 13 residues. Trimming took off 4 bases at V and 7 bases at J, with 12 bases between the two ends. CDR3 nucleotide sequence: TGTGCCAGTAGTAGACAGGTAGGGAATACGCAGTATTTT. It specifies CASSRQVGNTQYF.

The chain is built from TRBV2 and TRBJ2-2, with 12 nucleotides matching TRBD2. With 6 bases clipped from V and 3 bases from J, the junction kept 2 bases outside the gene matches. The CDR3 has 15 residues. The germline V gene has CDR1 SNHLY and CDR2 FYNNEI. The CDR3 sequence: CASRGTSGYTGELFF. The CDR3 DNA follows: TGTGCCAGCAGAGGGACTAGCGGGTACACCGGGGAGCTGTTTTTT. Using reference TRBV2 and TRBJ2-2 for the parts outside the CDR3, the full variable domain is EPEVTQTPSHQVTQMGQEVILRCVPISNHLYFYWYRQILGQKVEFLVSFYNNEISEKSEIFDDQFSVERPDGSNFTLKIRSTKLEDSAMYFCASRGTSGYTGELFFGEGSRLTVL.

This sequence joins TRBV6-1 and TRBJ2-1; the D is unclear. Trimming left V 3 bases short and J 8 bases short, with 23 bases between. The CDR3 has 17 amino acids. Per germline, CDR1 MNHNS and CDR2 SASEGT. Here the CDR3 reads CASSDQFGSGRLHEQFF. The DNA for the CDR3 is TGTGCCAGCAGTGATCAGTTCGGGTCTGGACGGTTGCATGAGCAGTTCTTC.

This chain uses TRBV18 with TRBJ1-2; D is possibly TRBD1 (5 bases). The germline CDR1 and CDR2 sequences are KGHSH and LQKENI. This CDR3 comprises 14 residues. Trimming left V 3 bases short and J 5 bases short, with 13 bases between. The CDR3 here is CASSPGRGDYGYTF. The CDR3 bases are TGTGCCAGCTCACCGGGTCGGGGGGATTATGGCTACACCTTC.

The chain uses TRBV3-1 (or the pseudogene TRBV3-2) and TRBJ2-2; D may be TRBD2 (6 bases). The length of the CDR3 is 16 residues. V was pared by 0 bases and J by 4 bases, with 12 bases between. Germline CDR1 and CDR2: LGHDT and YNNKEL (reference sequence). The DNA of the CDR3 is TGTGCCAGCAGCCAAGATCGCCGGGGGATCACCGGGGAGCTGTTTTTT. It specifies CASSQDRRGITGELFF.

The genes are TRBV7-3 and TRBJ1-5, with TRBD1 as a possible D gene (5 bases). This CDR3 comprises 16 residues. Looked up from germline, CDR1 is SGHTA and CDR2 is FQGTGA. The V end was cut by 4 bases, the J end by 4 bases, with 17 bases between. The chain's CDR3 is CASSSPPGGSNQPQHF. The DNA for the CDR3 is TGTGCCAGCAGCTCCCCCCCCGGGGGATCAAATCAGCCCCAGCATTTT.

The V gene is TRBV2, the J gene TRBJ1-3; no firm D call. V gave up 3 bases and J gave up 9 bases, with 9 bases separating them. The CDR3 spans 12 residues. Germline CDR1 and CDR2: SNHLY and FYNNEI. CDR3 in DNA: TGTGCCAGCAGTGACCCAGCGGGCACCATATATTTT. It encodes CASSDPAGTIYF.

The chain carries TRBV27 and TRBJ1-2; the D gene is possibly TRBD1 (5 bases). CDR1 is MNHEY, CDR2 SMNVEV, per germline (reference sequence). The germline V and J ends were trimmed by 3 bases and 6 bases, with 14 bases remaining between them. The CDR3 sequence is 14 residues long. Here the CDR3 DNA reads TGTGCCAGCAGTTTGCAGGAGGGGCGGGATGGCTACACCTTC. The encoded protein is CASSLQEGRDGYTF.

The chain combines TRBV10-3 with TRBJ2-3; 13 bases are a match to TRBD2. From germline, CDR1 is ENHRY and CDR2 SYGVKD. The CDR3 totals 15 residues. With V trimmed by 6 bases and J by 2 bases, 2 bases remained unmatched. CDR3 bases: TGTGCCATCAGCGGGACTAGCGGGGTCACAGATACGCAGTATTTT. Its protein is CAISGTSGVTDTQYF.

CDR3 sequence reads: CASSPPRGARDTQYF. The CDR3 coding sequence is TGTGCCAGCAGCCCCCCGAGGGGGGCACGAGATACGCAGTATTTT. V is TRBV9 and J is TRBJ2-3; D might be TRBD1 or TRBD2, each matching 6 bases. In germline, CDR1 is SGDLS, CDR2 YYNGEE. Trimming pared 4 bases from V and 5 bases from J, leaving 17 bases between. CDR3 length: 15 amino acids.

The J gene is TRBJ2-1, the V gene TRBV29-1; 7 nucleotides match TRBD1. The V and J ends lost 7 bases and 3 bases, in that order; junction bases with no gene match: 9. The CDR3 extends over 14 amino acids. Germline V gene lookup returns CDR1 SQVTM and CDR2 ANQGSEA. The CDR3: CSDPTGTDYNEQFF. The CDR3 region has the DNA TGCAGCGACCCCACCGGGACAGACTACAATGAGCAGTTCTTC.

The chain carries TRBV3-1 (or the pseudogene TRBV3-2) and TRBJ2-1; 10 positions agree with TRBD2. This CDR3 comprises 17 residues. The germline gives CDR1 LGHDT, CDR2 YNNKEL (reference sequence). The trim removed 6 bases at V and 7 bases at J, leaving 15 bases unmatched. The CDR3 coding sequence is TGTGCCAGCAGTCCATGGGAAGCGGGGGGGTCTTTGAATGAGCAGTTCTTC. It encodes CASSPWEAGGSLNEQFF.

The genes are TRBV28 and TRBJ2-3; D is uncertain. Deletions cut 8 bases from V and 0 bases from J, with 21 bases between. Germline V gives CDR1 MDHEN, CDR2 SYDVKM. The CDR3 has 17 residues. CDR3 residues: CASVPPPLSSSTDTQYF. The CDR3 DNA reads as TGTGCCAGCGTTCCACCTCCCCTCTCTTCTAGCACAGATACGCAGTATTTT.

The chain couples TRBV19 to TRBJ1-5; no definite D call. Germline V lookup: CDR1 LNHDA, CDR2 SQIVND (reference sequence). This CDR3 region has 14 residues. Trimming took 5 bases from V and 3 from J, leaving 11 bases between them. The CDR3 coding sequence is TGTGCCAGTAGTCCAGGACGGGTCAATCAGCCCCAGCATTTT. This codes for CASSPGRVNQPQHF.

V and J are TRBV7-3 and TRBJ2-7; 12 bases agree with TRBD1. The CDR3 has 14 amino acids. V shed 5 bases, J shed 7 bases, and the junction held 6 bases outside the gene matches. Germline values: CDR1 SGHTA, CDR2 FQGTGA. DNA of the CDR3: TGTGCCAGCAGCCCCGGGACAGGGGGCAGGGAGCAGTACGTC. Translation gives CASSPGTGGREQYV.

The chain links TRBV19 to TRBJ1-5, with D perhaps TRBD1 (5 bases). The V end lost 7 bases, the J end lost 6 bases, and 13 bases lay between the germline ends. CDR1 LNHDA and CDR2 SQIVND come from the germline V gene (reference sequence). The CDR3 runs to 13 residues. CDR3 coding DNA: TGTGCCAGTACAGGGCAACCCTTTCAGCCCCAGCATTTT. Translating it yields CASTGQPFQPQHF.